The 30 T cell receptor beta chains in this list originate from one sample, sequenced in a study of T cell repertoires in cytomegalovirus infection. TCRdb processed the reads anew with MiXCR; each CDR3 protein has one entry. The data hold some 900,000 distinct CDR3 sequences, with approximately 32% observed a single time. These receptors' antigens are unknown. The specimen comprised cultured CD8+ T cells from PBMCs, sampled from culture after CMV antigen stimulation. The receptors come from a human donor in good health (CMV status not recorded). Some clones in this sample may be carry-over from other donors' samples.

This clonotype has a handful of counts. This chain connects TRBV9 to TRBJ2-7, with D possibly called TRBD1 or TRBD2 (7 bases each). V lost 2 bases and J lost 2, with 14 bases in between. The CDR3 contains 15 residues. The germline CDR1 and CDR2 sequences are SGDLS and YYNGEE. The CDR3 DNA follows: TGTGCCAGCAGCGTGGGAGGGGGCCGAACCTACGAGCAGTACTTC. It is translated as CASSVGGGRTYEQYF.

In this sample, this clonotype turned up many times. CDR3 residues: CASRPGTSGGAWETQYF. In DNA, the CDR3 is TGTGCCAGCAGACCCGGGACTAGCGGGGGGGCGTGGGAGACCCAGTACTTC. The gene calls are TRBV27 and TRBJ2-5; 16 bases align to TRBD2. V lost 6 bases and J lost 5; bases outside the gene matches: 9. The CDR3 contains 17 residues. The germline V gene encodes CDR1 MNHEY and CDR2 SMNVEV (reference sequence).

Concerning this clonotype: Possible read error: a much larger clone is one base away. This chain links TRBV7-9 with TRBJ2-5, with D perhaps being TRBD1 or TRBD2 (5 bases each). The CDR3 covers 14 residues. Looked up from germline, CDR1 is SEHNR and CDR2 is FQNEAQ (reference sequence). This CDR3 reads CANSPPWGQETQYF. DNA of the CDR3: TGTGCCAACAGCCCCCCTTGGGGGCAAGAGACCCAGTACTTC.

V and J are TRBV19 and TRBJ1-1; maybe TRBD1 (6 bases). Trimming took 9 bases from V and 2 from J, leaving 13 bases between them. The CDR3 totals 13 residues. Germline loops: CDR1 LNHDA, CDR2 SQIVND (reference sequence). In DNA form, the CDR3 reads TGTGCCAGCCTCGGGACACACAACACTGAAGCTTTCTTT. Residues: CASLGTHNTEAFF.

The chain couples TRBV20-1 to TRBJ2-7; the D call may be TRBD1 or TRBD2 (5 bases each). In germline, CDR1 is DFQATT, CDR2 SNEGSKA (reference sequence). V was trimmed by 5 bases and J by 2 bases, leaving 13 bases between them. CDR3 length: 13 residues. DNA of the CDR3: TGCAGTGCTTATTCCGGGACCCCCTACGAGCAGTACGTC. Translating it yields CSAYSGTPYEQYV.

This clonotype was observed at least ten times. In DNA, the CDR3 is TGTGCCAGCAGCTTAGCGAAACCGGTAGCAACTAATGAAAAACTGTTTTTT. It specifies CASSLAKPVATNEKLFF. V gene TRBV7-8 combines with J gene TRBJ1-4; no definite D call. Germline CDR1 and CDR2: SGHVS and FQNEAQ. Trimming took 0 bases from V and 0 from J, leaving 11 bases between them. CDR3 length equals 17 residues.

This clonotype appeared many times. This chain connects TRBV7-9 to TRBJ1-2; D remains unclear. Trimming removed 1 base at V and 7 bases at J, with 10 bases between. The CDR3 is made up of 13 amino acids. Germline V gene data show CDR1 as SEHNR and CDR2 as FQNEAQ (reference sequence). In DNA, the CDR3 is TGTGCCAGCAGCTTAGTCATATCGGGTGGCTACACCTTC. Protein: CASSLVISGGYTF.

This clonotype showed up just a few times. The CDR3 protein is CASSYHRNTGELFF. The CDR3 DNA is TGTGCCAGCTCTTACCATAGGAACACCGGGGAGCTGTTTTTT. V usage is TRBV6-5 and J usage is TRBJ2-2; D remains unclear. CDR1 MNHEY and CDR2 SVGAGI come from the germline V gene. V lost 8 bases and J 1 base, leaving 11 bases between the germline ends. This CDR3 has 14 residues.

This clonotype was observed a handful of times. V gene TRBV27 combines with J gene TRBJ1-6, with TRBD1 matching 10 bases. The V gene's germline CDR1 is MNHEY and CDR2 SMNVEV (reference sequence). V dropped 7 bases and J dropped 7; count of bases not matched to a gene: 4. CDR3 length: 14 amino acids. The CDR3 region is CASTTTGGNSPLHF. The CDR3, as DNA: TGTGCCAGCACTACGACAGGGGGCAATTCACCCCTCCACTTT.

This clonotype came up a few times. The chain's CDR3 is CASSLSNPGQRGYTF. CDR3 nucleotide sequence: TGTGCCAGCAGTTTATCCAACCCGGGGCAGAGGGGCTACACCTTC. The chain recombines TRBV27 with TRBJ1-2; maybe TRBD1 (5 bases). CDR1 and CDR2 (germline): MNHEY, SMNVEV (reference sequence). The length of the CDR3 is 15 residues. V was trimmed by 0 bases and J by 8 bases, leaving 16 bases between them.

This clonotype has more than one count but fewer than ten. The genes are TRBV19 and TRBJ2-7, with a tentative D call TRBD2 (6 bases). Trimming stripped 1 base from V and 4 bases from J, with 11 bases between. CDR3 size: 14 residues. Per the germline V gene, CDR1 is LNHDA and CDR2 is SQIVND (reference sequence). The CDR3 region has the DNA TGTGCCAGTAGTATAGTCGGAGGAGGGTACGAGCAGTACTTC. Amino acid sequence: CASSIVGGGYEQYF.

This clonotype showed up just a few times. The J gene is TRBJ2-1, the V gene TRBV5-6; weak D call: TRBD1 (6 bases). Trimming took 4 bases from V and 7 from J, leaving 12 bases between them. Germline V gene sequence: CDR1 SGHDT, CDR2 YYEEEE. CDR3 length equals 13 residues. The CDR3 DNA reads as TGTGCCAGCAGCGCCGGACAGCCTAATGAGCAGTTCTTC. Encoded protein: CASSAGQPNEQFF.

This rearrangement joins TRBV15 to TRBJ1-3; a possible D gene is TRBD1 (5 bases). The CDR3 length is 16 residues. V lost 0 bases, J lost 0 bases, and 9 bases lay in between. The germline gives CDR1 LNHNV, CDR2 YYDKDF (reference sequence). The DNA of the CDR3 is TGTGCCACCAGCAGAGACCGGGGGAACTCTGGAAACACCATATATTTT. Translation gives CATSRDRGNSGNTIYF.

The rearrangement joins TRBV6-6 to TRBJ2-1; no firm D call. Deletions cut 0 bases from V and 8 bases from J, with 8 bases between. The CDR3 is made up of 13 amino acids. Germline V CDR1 and CDR2: MNHNY, SVGAGI (reference sequence). CDR3 in amino acids: CASSYSKTHEQFF. CDR3 coding DNA: TGTGCCAGCAGTTACTCGAAAACTCATGAGCAGTTCTTC.

This clonotype was found a few times. V and J are TRBV4-2 and TRBJ2-3, with 9 bases aligning to TRBD2. CDR1 is LGHNA, CDR2 YNFKEQ, per germline. Unmatched junction bases numbered 5, after V lost 0 bases and J lost 4 bases. CDR3 size: 16 residues. The CDR3 DNA reads as TGTGCCAGCAGCCAAGATTTCCTAGCGGGGCCAGATACGCAGTATTTT. Amino acid sequence: CASSQDFLAGPDTQYF.

This chain joins TRBV7-2 and TRBJ2-7; D perhaps matches TRBD2 (7 bases). The CDR3 spans 16 residues. Trimming stripped 1 base from V and 7 bases from J, with 20 bases between. Per the germline V gene, CDR1 is SGHTA and CDR2 is FQGNSA. CDR3 in DNA: TGTGCCAGCAGCTTAGGGGGGGGGCCTATACCTCGGGAGCAGTACTTC. It translates to CASSLGGGPIPREQYF.

This clonotype was counted many times. The chain recombines TRBV2 with TRBJ2-1, with D hard to call. V was shortened by 4 bases and J by 8 bases, with 6 bases between the two germline ends. The CDR3 is made up of 11 amino acids. The germline V gene encodes CDR1 SNHLY and CDR2 FYNNEI. CDR3 sequence: CASSVEDEQFF. The CDR3 DNA follows: TGTGCCAGCAGTGTTGAGGATGAGCAGTTCTTC.

This clonotype has ten or more counts. The rearrangement joins TRBV7-2 to TRBJ2-2; D may correspond to TRBD1 or TRBD2 (7 bases each). Germline V gives CDR1 SGHTA, CDR2 FQGNSA. With 2 bases removed from V and 4 bases from J, the gap between germline ends came to 26 bases. The CDR3 is made up of 20 amino acids. This chain's CDR3 is CASSLRAPTGRGGFTGELFF. The CDR3, as DNA: TGTGCCAGCAGCTTAAGGGCCCCGACAGGGAGGGGGGGGTTCACCGGGGAGCTGTTTTTT.

This clonotype was picked up a small number of times. The genes are TRBV19 and TRBJ1-6; the match to TRBD1 covers 9 bases. The germline V gene has CDR1 LNHDA and CDR2 SQIVND (reference sequence). Trimming cost V 9 bases and J 14 bases; bases outside gene matches: 11. This CDR3 is 13 amino acids long. The CDR3 here is CASRDRERRTLHF. The CDR3 nucleotides read TGTGCCAGCCGGGACAGGGAAAGGAGGACCCTCCACTTT.

This clonotype occurred a few times. V is TRBV7-6 and J is TRBJ2-7, with TRBD1 matching over 7 bases. Per germline, CDR1 SGHVS and CDR2 FNYEAQ. V shed 5 bases and J 3 bases; nucleotides not matched to a gene: 10. The length of the CDR3 is 15 residues. The CDR3 DNA follows: TGTGCCAGCAGCCCGCCCCTGGACAGGAACTACGAGCAGTACTTC. It encodes CASSPPLDRNYEQYF.

The chain has TRBV5-1 and TRBJ2-1; 7 nucleotides match TRBD1. CDR1 is SGHRS and CDR2 is YFSETQ in the germline V gene. With 2 bases clipped from V and 6 bases from J, the junction kept 11 bases outside the gene matches. This CDR3 is 16 amino acids long. Here the CDR3 reads CASSFPQGEGGNEQFF. The CDR3 coding sequence is TGCGCCAGCAGCTTCCCCCAGGGGGAAGGGGGCAATGAGCAGTTCTTC.

The chain employs TRBV7-6 and TRBJ1-2, with unresolved D. The germline gives CDR1 SGHVS, CDR2 FNYEAQ. The V and J ends lost 4 bases and 8 bases respectively, with 17 bases between them. The CDR3 is 14 amino acids. This chain's CDR3 is CASSSLGGSEGYTF. The CDR3 DNA sequence: TGTGCCAGCAGCTCTCTTGGAGGGTCGGAAGGCTACACCTTC.

A single count supports this clonotype. The chain recombines TRBV7-6 with TRBJ2-1, with D perhaps matching TRBD1 (6 bases). The CDR3 length is 12 residues. The V gene lost 4 bases and the J gene lost 12 bases, with 13 bases spanning the gap. Germline CDR1 is SGHVS and CDR2 is FNYEAQ. This CDR3 is CASSSQGYVQFF. CDR3 nucleotides: TGTGCCAGCAGCTCTCAGGGGTATGTGCAGTTCTTC.

The rearrangement uses TRBV6-6 and TRBJ2-5; TRBD2 aligns across 9 bases. The CDR3 has 15 amino acids. Trimming at V came to 6 bases and at J to 5 bases, leaving 10 bases not matched to a gene. In germline, CDR1 is MNHNY, CDR2 SVGAGI (reference sequence). The CDR3: CASRVRGGSPETQYF. The CDR3 DNA sequence: TGTGCCAGCAGGGTGCGGGGGGGTTCACCGGAGACCCAGTACTTC.

The sample holds a few counts of this clonotype. The chain carries TRBV7-3 and TRBJ2-2; unclear D gene. V was trimmed by 2 bases and J by 1 base, leaving 8 bases between them. The CDR3 is 15 residues long. From germline, CDR1 is SGHTA and CDR2 FQGTGA. CDR3 sequence reads: CASSLGPENTGELFF. The CDR3 DNA is TGTGCCAGCAGCTTAGGCCCGGAGAACACCGGGGAGCTGTTTTTT. Filled out from reference TRBV7-3 and TRBJ2-2, the complete variable domain reads GAGVSQTPSNKVTEKGKYVELRCDPISGHTALYWYRQSLGQGPEFLIYFQGTGAADDSGLPNDRFFAVRPEGSVSTLKIQRTERGDSAVYLCASSLGPENTGELFFGEGSRLTVL.

This clonotype was recorded a few times. The chain uses TRBV15 and TRBJ1-2; TRBD1 might be the D (5 bases). V gave up 5 bases and J gave up 2 bases, with 18 bases separating them. The CDR3 is made up of 16 amino acids. Germline V gene data show CDR1 as LNHNV and CDR2 as YYDKDF (reference sequence). CDR3 sequence: CATSLSPGRKNYGYTF. CDR3 in DNA: TGTGCCACCAGCCTATCTCCGGGACGCAAGAACTATGGCTACACCTTC.

This chain links TRBV6-2 or TRBV6-3 with TRBJ2-1; D possibly corresponds to TRBD2 (5 bases). The V end was cut by 2 bases, the J end by 10 bases, with 9 bases between. This CDR3 is 12 amino acids long. CDR1 is MNHEY, CDR2 SVGEGT, per germline. The CDR3 loop reads CASSYVTGEQFF. For the CDR3, the DNA is TGTGCCAGCAGTTACGTTACGGGAGAGCAGTTCTTC.

This clonotype was counted once. Relative to the germline gene, one junction end is altered; a read error may explain this. This chain joins TRBV4-1 and TRBJ1-3; D gene uncertain. The CDR3 spans 14 residues. Germline V lookup: CDR1 MGHRA, CDR2 YSYEKL. The CDR3 here is CASGQVGPTNTIYF. The CDR3 nucleotides are TGTGCCAGCGGCCAAGTCGGTCCTACTAACACCATATATTTT.

This rearrangement joins TRBV6-2 or TRBV6-3 to TRBJ2-1, with TRBD2 identical over 12 bases. Trimming at V came to 6 bases and at J to 8 bases, leaving 11 bases not matched to a gene. Germline V gene sequence: CDR1 MNHEY, CDR2 SVGEGT. There are 16 residues in the CDR3. CDR3 residues: CASSARTSGEGDEQFF. As DNA, the CDR3 is TGTGCCAGCAGCGCCCGGACTAGCGGGGAGGGGGATGAGCAGTTCTTC.

This clonotype was recorded many times. The genes are TRBV7-9 and TRBJ2-7, with D possibly matching TRBD2 (5 bases). Germline CDR1 reads SEHNR; CDR2 reads FQNEAQ (reference sequence). Trimming took 5 bases from V and 0 from J, leaving 14 bases between them. The CDR3 is made up of 15 amino acids. The CDR3 DNA follows: TGTGCCAGCAGCGCAAGCGGTGCTTCCTCCTACGAGCAGTACGTC. Translation gives CASSASGASSYEQYV.